Reported below is one T cell receptor (beta chain). The antigen is unknown. This specimen belongs to a study of shared clonotypes between healthy human individuals. In germline, CDR1 is SEHNR, CDR2 FQNEAQ (reference sequence). V was pared by 2 bases and J by 3 bases, with 10 bases between. The length of the CDR3 is 14 residues. Study-level results: Estimated richness was generally greater in naive than memory subsets.

Some clones are missing from TCRdb's copy, which holds only in-frame ones; the method was immunoSEQ multiplex PCR. This sample carries about 1 million clones, roughly 70% of them seen once, and the ten largest clones take roughly 1.5%. This chain uses TRBV7-9 with TRBJ2-5; D unresolved. The receptor comes from a man aged 18 to 29 in good health. The sequencing sample was made of memory CD4+ T cells sorted from blood. As to subset: CD45RA-negative fraction. CDR3 coding DNA: TGTGCCAGCAGCTTATCTGCGGTCAAAGAGACCCAGTACTTC. Translation: CASSLSAVKETQYF.